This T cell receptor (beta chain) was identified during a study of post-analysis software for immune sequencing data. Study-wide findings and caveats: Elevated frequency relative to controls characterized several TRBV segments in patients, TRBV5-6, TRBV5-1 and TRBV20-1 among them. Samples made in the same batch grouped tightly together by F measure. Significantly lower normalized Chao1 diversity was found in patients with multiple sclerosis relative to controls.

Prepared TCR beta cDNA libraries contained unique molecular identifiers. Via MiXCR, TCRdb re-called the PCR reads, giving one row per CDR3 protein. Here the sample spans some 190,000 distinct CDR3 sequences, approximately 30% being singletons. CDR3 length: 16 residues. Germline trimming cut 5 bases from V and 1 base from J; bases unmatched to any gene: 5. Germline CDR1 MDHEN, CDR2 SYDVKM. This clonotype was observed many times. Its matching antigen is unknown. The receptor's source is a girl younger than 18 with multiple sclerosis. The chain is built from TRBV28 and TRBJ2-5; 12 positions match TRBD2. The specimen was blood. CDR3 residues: CASSPLTSGGQETQYF. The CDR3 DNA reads TGTGCCAGCAGTCCCCTGACTAGCGGGGGCCAAGAGACCCAGTACTTC.